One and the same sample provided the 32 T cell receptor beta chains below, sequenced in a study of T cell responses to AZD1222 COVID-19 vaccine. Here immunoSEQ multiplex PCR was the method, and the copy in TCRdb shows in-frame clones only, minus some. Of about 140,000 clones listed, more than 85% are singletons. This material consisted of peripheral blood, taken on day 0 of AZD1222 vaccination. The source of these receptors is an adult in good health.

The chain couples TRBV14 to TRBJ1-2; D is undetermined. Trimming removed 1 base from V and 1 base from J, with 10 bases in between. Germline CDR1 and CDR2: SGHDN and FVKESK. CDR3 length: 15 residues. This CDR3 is CASSQGLRSNYGYTF. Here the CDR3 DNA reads TGTGCCAGCAGCCAAGGCCTGAGGAGTAACTATGGCTACACCTTC.

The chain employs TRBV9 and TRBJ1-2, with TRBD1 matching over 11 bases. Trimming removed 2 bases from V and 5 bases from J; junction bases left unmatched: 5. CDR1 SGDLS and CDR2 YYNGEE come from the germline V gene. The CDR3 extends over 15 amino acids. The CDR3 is CASSVGTGGLYGYTF. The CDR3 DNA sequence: TGTGCCAGCAGCGTGGGGACAGGGGGTTTATATGGCTACACCTTC.

DNA of the CDR3: TGTGCCAGTAGTAGCGGGACTAGCGGGGGGTTTTACAATGAGCAGTTCTTC. Protein sequence: CASSSGTSGGFYNEQFF. V usage is TRBV19 and J usage is TRBJ2-1, with TRBD2 identical over 15 bases. V shed 4 bases, J shed 4 bases, and the junction held 5 bases outside the gene matches. The CDR3 runs to 17 residues. The germline gives CDR1 LNHDA, CDR2 SQIVND (reference sequence).

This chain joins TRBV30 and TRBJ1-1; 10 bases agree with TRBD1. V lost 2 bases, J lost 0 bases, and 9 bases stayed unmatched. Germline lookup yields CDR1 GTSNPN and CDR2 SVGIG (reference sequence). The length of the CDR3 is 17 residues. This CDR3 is CAWSPKTGGAMNTEAFF. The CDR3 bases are TGTGCCTGGAGTCCGAAGACAGGGGGCGCAATGAACACTGAAGCTTTCTTT.

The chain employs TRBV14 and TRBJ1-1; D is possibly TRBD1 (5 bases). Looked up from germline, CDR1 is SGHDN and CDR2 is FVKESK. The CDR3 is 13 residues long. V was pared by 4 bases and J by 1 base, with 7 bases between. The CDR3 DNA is TGTGCCAGCAGCCCGGGACCGAACACTGAAGCTTTCTTT. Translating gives CASSPGPNTEAFF.

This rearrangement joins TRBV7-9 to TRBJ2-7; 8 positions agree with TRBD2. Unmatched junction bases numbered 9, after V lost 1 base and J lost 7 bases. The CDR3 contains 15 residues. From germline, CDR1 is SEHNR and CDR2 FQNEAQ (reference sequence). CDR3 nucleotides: TGTGCCAGCAGCTTAGGTCAGAGCGGGAGTTGGGAGCAGTACTTC. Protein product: CASSLGQSGSWEQYF. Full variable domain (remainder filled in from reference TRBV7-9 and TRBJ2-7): DTGVSQNPRHKITKRGQNVTFRCDPISEHNRLYWYRQTLGQGPEFLTYFQNEAQLEKSRLLSDRFSAERPKGSFSTLEIQRTEQGDSAMYLCASSLGQSGSWEQYFGPGTRLTVT.

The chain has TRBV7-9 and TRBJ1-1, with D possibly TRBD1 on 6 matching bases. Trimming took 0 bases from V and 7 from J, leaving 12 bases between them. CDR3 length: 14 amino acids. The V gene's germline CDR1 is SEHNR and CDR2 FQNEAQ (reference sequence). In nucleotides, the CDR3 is TGTGCCAGCAGCTTAGCGGGGGGGCAGGTTGAAGCTTTCTTT. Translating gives CASSLAGGQVEAFF.

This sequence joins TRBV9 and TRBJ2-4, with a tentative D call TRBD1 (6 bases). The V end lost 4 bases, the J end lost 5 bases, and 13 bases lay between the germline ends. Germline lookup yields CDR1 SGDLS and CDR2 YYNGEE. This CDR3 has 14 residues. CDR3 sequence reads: CASSPRTEQNIQYF. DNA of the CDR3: TGTGCCAGCAGCCCCCGGACAGAGCAAAACATTCAGTACTTC.

CDR3 DNA: TGTGCCAGCAGCCCTGCGGGCGGGAGGACATACAATGAGCAGTTCTTC. Its protein product is CASSPAGGRTYNEQFF. V usage is TRBV7-8 and J usage is TRBJ2-1; 8 nucleotides align to TRBD2. CDR1 and CDR2 from the germline V gene are SGHVS and FQNEAQ. J was trimmed by 4 bases and V by 5 bases; bases with no gene match: 10. This CDR3 is built from 16 residues.

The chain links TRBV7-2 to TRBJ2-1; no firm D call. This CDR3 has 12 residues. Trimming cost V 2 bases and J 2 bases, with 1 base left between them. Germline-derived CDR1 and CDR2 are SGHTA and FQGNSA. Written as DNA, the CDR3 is TGTGCCAGCAGCTTACCCTACAATGAGCAGTTCTTC. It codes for CASSLPYNEQFF.

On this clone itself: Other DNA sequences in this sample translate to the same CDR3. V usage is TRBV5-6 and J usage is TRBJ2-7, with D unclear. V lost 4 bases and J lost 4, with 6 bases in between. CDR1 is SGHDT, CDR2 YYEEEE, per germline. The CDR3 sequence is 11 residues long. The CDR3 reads CASSLGYEQYF. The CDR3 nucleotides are TGTGCCAGCAGCCTGGGGTACGAGCAGTACTTC.

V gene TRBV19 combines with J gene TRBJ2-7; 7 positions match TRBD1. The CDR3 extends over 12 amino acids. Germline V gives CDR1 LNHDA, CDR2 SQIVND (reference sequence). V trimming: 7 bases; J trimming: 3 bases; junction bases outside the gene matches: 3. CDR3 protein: CASNNRGYEQYF. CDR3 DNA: TGTGCCAGTAATAACAGGGGCTACGAGCAGTACTTC.

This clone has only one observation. In DNA form, the CDR3 reads TGTGCCAGCAGCGCGACAGGCAATAGCAATCAGCCCCAGCATTTT. Amino acid sequence: CASSATGNSNQPQHF. The chain uses TRBV16 and TRBJ1-5; a weak D match, TRBD1 (6 bases). Trimming removed 5 bases from V and 0 bases from J, with 11 bases in between. The length of the CDR3 is 15 residues. Germline assignment: CDR1 KGHSY and CDR2 FQNENV.

CDR3 coding DNA: TGTGCCAGCAGCACTAGAGGGACGAGTGAAAAACTGTTTTTT. Protein: CASSTRGTSEKLFF. The chain has TRBV7-9 and TRBJ1-4; perhaps TRBD1 as D (5 bases). The CDR3 contains 14 residues. V lost 5 bases and J 7 bases, leaving 14 bases between the germline ends. Germline V gives CDR1 SEHNR, CDR2 FQNEAQ (reference sequence).

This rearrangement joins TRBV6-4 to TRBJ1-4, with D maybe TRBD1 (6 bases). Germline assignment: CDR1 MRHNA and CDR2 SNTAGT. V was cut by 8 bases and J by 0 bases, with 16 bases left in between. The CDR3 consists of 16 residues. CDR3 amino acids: CASSRGPAATNEKLFF. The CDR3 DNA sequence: TGTGCCAGCTCGCGGGGGCCCGCAGCAACTAATGAAAAACTGTTTTTT.

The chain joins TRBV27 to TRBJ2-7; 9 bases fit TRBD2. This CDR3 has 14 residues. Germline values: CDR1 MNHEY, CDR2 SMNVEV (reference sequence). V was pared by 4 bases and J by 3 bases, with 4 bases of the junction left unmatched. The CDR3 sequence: CASSSSGASYEQYF. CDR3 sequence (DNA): TGTGCCAGCAGTTCTAGCGGGGCTAGCTACGAGCAGTACTTC.

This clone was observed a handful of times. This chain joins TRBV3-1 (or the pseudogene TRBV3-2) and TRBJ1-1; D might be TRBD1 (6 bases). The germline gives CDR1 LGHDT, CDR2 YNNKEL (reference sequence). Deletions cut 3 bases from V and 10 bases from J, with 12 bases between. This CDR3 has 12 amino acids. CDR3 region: CASSHTGTAAFF. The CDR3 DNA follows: TGTGCCAGCAGCCACACAGGGACGGCAGCTTTCTTT.

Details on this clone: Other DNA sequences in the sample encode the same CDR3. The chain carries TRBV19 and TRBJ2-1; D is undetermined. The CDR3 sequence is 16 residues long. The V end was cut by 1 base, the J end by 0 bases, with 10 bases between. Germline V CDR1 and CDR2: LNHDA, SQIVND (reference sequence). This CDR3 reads CASSIGAVSSYNEQFF. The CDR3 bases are TGTGCCAGTAGTATAGGAGCCGTGAGCTCCTACAATGAGCAGTTCTTC. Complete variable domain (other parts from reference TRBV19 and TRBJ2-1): DGGITQSPKYLFRKEGQNVTLSCEQNLNHDAMYWYRQDPGQGLRLIYYSQIVNDFQKGDIAEGYSVSREKKESFPLTVTSAQKNPTAFYLCASSIGAVSSYNEQFFGPGTRLTVL.

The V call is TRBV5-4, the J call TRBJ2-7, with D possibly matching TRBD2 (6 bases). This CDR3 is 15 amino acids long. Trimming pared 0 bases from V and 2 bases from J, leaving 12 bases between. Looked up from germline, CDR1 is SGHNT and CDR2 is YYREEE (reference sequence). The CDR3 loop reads CASSLAPGATYEQYF. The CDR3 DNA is TGTGCCAGCAGCTTGGCCCCGGGAGCAACCTACGAGCAGTACTTC.

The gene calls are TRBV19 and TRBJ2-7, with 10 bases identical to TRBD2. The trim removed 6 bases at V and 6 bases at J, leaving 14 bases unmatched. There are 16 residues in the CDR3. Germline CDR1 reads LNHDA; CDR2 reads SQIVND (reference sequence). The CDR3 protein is CASSPPRLAGVTEQYF. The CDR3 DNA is TGTGCCAGTAGCCCGCCGCGGCTAGCGGGAGTCACCGAGCAGTACTTC.

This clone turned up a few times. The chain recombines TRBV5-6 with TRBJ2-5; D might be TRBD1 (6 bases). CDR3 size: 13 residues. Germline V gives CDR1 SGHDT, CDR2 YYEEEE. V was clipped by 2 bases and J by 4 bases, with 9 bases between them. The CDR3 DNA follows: TGTGCCAGCAGCTTATGGGGGCGAGAGACCCAGTACTTC. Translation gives CASSLWGRETQYF.

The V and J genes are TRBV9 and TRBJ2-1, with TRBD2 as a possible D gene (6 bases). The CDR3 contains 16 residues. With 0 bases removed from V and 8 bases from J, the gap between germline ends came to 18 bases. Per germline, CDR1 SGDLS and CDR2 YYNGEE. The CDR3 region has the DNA TGTGCCAGCAGCGTAGGTTACGGGGAGGATAGGGATGAGCAGTTCTTC. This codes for CASSVGYGEDRDEQFF.

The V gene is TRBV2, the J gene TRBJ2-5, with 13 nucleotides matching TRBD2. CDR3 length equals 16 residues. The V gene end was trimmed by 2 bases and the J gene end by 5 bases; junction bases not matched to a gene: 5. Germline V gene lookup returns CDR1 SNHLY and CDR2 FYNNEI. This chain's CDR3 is CASSETSGRAGETQYF. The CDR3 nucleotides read TGTGCCAGCAGTGAAACTAGCGGGAGGGCCGGGGAGACCCAGTACTTC.

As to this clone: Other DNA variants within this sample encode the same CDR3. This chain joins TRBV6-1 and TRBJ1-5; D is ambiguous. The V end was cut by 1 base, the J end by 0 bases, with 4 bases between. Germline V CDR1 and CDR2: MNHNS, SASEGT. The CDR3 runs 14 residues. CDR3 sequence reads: CASSEGYSNQPQHF. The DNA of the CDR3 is TGTGCCAGCAGTGAAGGCTATAGCAATCAGCCCCAGCATTTT.

This CDR3 is CASSTGLAGGLWGLNEQFF. The CDR3 DNA sequence: TGTGCCAGCAGCACGGGACTAGCGGGGGGGCTGTGGGGTTTGAATGAGCAGTTCTTC. This chain links TRBV7-2 with TRBJ2-1, with 16 bases aligning to TRBD2. Germline lookup yields CDR1 SGHTA and CDR2 FQGNSA. J gave up 7 bases and V 5 bases, and 14 bases lay outside the gene matches. This CDR3 region has 19 residues.

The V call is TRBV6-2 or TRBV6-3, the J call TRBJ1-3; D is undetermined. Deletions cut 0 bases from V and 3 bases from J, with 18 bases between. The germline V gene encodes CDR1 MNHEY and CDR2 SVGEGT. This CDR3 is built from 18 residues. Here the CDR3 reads CASSYSKSAPGGGNTIYF. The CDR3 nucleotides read TGTGCCAGCAGTTACTCGAAATCAGCACCCGGCGGTGGAAACACCATATATTTT.

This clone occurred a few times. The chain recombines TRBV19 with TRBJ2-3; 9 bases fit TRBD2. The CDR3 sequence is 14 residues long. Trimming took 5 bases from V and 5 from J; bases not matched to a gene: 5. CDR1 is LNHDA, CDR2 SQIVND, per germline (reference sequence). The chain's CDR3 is CASSSAGGVDTQYF. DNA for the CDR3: TGTGCCAGTAGTTCGGCGGGGGGGGTAGATACGCAGTATTTT.

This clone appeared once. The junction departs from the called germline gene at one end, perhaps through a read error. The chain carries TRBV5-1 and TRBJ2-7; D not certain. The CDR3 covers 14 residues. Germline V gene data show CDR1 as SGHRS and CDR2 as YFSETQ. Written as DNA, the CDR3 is TGCGCCAGCAGCTTGGAGATCATCGGTGGCAGGAACTCTTTC. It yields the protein CASSLEIIGGRNSF.

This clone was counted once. The CDR3 here is CASSLRGLNYGYTF. CDR3 bases: TGTGCCAGCAGCCTCAGGGGGCTGAACTATGGCTACACCTTC. The chain employs TRBV6-5 and TRBJ1-2; TRBD1 agrees at 8 bases. J was trimmed by 2 bases and V by 6 bases; bases with no gene match: 5. This CDR3 spans 14 amino acids. The germline CDR1 and CDR2 sequences are MNHEY and SVGAGI.

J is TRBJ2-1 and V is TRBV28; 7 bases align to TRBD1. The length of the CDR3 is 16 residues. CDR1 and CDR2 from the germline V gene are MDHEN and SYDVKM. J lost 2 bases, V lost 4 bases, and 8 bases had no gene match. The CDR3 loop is CASSYRDRAPYNEQFF. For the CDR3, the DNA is TGTGCCAGCAGTTACCGAGACAGGGCCCCCTACAATGAGCAGTTCTTC.

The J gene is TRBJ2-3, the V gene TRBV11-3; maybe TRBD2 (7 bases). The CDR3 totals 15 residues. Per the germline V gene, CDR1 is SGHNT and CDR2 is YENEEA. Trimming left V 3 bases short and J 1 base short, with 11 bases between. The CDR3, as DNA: TGTGCCAGCAGCTTGGGGGGGGGCCGCACAGATACGCAGTATTTT. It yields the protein CASSLGGGRTDTQYF.

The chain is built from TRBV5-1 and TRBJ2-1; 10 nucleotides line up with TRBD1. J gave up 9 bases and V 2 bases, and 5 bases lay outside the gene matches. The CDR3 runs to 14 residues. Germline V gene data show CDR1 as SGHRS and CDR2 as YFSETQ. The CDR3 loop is CASSFEGQGLEQFF. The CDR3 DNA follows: TGCGCCAGCAGCTTTGAGGGACAGGGGCTTGAGCAGTTCTTC. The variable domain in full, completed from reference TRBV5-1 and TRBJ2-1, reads KAGVTQTPRYLIKTRGQQVTLSCSPISGHRSVSWYQQTPGQGLQFLFEYFSETQRNKGNFPGRFSGRQFSNSRSEMNVSTLELGDSALYLCASSFEGQGLEQFFGPGTRLTVL.